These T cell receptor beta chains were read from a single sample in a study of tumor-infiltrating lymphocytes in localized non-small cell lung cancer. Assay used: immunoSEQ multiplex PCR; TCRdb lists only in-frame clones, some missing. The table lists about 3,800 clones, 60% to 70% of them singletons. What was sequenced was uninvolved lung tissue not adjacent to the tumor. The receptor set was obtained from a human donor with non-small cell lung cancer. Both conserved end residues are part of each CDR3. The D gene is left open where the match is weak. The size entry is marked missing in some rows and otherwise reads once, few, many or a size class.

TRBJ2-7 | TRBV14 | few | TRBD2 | CASSQNFVAGPYEQYF | TGTGCCAGCAGCCAGAATTTCGTAGCGGGGCCGTACGAGCAGTACTTC
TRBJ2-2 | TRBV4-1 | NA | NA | CASSQDGETGLNTGELFF | TGCGCCAGCAGCCAAGATGGGGAGACAGGACTAAACACCGGGGAGCTGTTTTTT
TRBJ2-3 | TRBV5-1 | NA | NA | CASSSYGGPTDTQYF | TGCGCCAGCAGCTCCTATGGGGGTCCCACAGATACGCAGTATTTT
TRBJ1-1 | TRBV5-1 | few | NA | CASSLELGEAFF | TGCGCCAGCAGCTTGGAGTTAGGGGAAGCTTTCTTT
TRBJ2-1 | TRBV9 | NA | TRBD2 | CASSPRLAGGPDNEQFF | TGTGCCAGCAGCCCACGACTAGCGGGAGGTCCAGACAATGAGCAGTTCTTC
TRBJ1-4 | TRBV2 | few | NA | CASNPFSRDGEKLFF | TGTGCCAGCAACCCCTTCTCTCGGGACGGCGAAAAACTGTTTTTT
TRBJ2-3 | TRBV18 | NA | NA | CASSPASTDTQYF | TGTGCCAGCTCACCAGCTAGCACAGATACGCAGTATTTT
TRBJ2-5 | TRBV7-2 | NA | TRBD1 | CASSPLRGSQETQYF | TGTGCCAGCAGCCCGCTCAGGGGGAGTCAAGAGACCCAGTACTTC
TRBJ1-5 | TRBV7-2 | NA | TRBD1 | CASSSTDRAGSPPQHF | TGTGCCAGCAGCTCGACGGACAGGGCTGGTAGTCCGCCCCAGCATTTT
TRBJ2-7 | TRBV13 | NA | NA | CASSLSWGDSEQYF | TGTGCCAGCAGCTTGAGTTGGGGGGACAGTGAGCAGTACTTC
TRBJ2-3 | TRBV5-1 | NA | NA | CASSPGEATQYF | TGCGCCAGCAGCCCGGGGGAGGCTACGCAGTATTTT
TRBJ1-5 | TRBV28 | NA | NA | CASTLRGVHSNQPQHF | TGTGCCAGCACACTTCGCGGGGTACATAGCAATCAGCCCCAGCATTTT
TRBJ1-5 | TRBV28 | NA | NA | CASRPGMAGTDQPQHF | TGTGCCAGCAGGCCGGGGATGGCTGGTACTGATCAGCCCCAGCATTTT
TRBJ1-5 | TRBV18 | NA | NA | CASSPGRAQPQHF | TGTGCCAGCTCACCGGGCAGGGCTCAGCCCCAGCATTTT
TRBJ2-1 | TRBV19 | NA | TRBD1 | CASSRMGQGYYNEQFF | TGTGCCAGTAGCAGAATGGGACAGGGATACTACAATGAGCAGTTCTTC
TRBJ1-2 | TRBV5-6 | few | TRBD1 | CASSPEFGQGRGYTF | TGTGCCAGCAGCCCCGAATTTGGACAGGGTCGGGGCTACACCTTC
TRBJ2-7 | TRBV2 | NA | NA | CASSAGGQGLSYEQYF | TGTGCCAGCAGCGCGGGGGGACAGGGTCTTTCCTACGAGCAGTACTTC
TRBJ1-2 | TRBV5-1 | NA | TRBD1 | CASSPLPGQGSGYTF | TGCGCCAGCAGCCCTCTACCCGGACAGGGGAGTGGCTACACCTTC
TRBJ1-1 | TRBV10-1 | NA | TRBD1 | CASSESTGSFTEAFF | TGCGCCAGCAGTGAGTCGACAGGGAGTTTCACTGAAGCTTTCTTT
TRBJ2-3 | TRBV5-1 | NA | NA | CASSLVGADTQYF | TGCGCCAGCAGCTTGGTAGGGGCAGATACGCAGTATTTT
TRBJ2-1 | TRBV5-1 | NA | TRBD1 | CASSLWTGVGGEQFF | TGCGCCAGCAGCTTATGGACAGGGGTGGGCGGTGAGCAGTTCTTC
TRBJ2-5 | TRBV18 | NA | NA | CASSLTMYREKETQYF | TGTGCCAGCTCACTGACTATGTACAGGGAAAAAGAGACCCAGTACTTC
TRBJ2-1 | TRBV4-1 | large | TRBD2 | CASSHLAGGGNEQFF | TGCGCCAGCAGCCATTTAGCGGGAGGAGGCAATGAGCAGTTCTTC
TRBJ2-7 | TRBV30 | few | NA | CAWSRTSLAYEQYF | TGTGCCTGGAGTCGAACTAGCTTGGCCTACGAGCAGTACTTC
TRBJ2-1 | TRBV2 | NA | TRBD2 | CASLERGTYNEQFF | TGTGCCAGCCTAGAGCGGGGGACGTACAATGAGCAGTTCTTC
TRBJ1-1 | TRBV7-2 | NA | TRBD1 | CASSLGLGGIGNTEAFF | TGTGCCAGCAGCTTAGGGCTAGGGGGCATTGGGAACACTGAAGCTTTCTTT
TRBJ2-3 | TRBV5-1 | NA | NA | CASSPPAGDTQYF | TGCGCCAGCAGCCCCCCGGCGGGGGATACGCAGTATTTT
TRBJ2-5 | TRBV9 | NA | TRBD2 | CASSVGPGVGGLAGGGETQYF | TGTGCCAGCAGCGTAGGACCCGGAGTTGGAGGGCTAGCGGGAGGTGGGGAGACCCAGTACTTC
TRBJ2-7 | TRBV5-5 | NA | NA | CASSLEQPYEQYF | TGTGCCAGCAGCTTGGAACAGCCTTACGAGCAGTACTTC
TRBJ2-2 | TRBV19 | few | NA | CASTDPNRPGELFF | TGTGCCAGTACCGATCCGAACAGACCCGGGGAGCTGTTTTTT
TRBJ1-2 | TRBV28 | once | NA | CASIARGEGNYGYTF | TGTGCCAGCATCGCCCGGGGAGAGGGAAACTATGGCTACACCTTC
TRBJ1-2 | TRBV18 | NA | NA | CASSTVQATGLNYGYTF | TGTGCCAGCTCAACTGTACAAGCGACAGGTCTTAACTATGGCTACACCTTC
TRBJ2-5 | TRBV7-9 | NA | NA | CASELRSQHQETQYF | TGTGCCAGTGAGCTTAGATCCCAGCACCAAGAGACCCAGTACTTC
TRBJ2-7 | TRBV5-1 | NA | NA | CASSDSYEQYF | TGCGCCAGCAGCGACAGCTACGAGCAGTACTTC
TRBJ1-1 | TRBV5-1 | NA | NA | CASSLGGGLPNTEAFF | TGCGCCAGCAGCTTGGGGGGGGGTTTACCTAACACTGAAGCTTTCTTT
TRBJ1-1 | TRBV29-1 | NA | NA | CSAGQAGQVDTEAFF | TGCAGCGCTGGGCAAGCGGGGCAGGTGGACACTGAAGCTTTCTTT
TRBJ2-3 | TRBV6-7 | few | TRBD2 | CASSYAIGTSGSTDTQYF | TGTGCCAGCAGTTACGCAATTGGGACTAGCGGGAGCACAGATACGCAGTATTTT
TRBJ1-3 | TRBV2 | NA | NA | CASSTPGVRNTIYF | TGTGCCAGCAGCACCCCAGGGGTACGAAACACCATATATTTT
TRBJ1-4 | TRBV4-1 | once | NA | CASSSGLDFYNEKLFF | TGCGCCAGCAGCTCCGGGCTAGATTTTTATAATGAAAAACTGTTTTTT
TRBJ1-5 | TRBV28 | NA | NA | CASRNQGYSNQPQHF | TGTGCCAGCAGGAACCAGGGTTATAGCAATCAGCCCCAGCATTTT
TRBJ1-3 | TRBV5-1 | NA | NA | CASSDWDIFSGNTIYF | TGCGCCAGCAGCGATTGGGACATCTTCTCTGGAAACACCATATATTTT
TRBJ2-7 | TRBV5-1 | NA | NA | CASSMGTPLTGEQYF | TGCGCCAGCAGCATGGGGACTCCGCTAACCGGCGAGCAGTACTTC
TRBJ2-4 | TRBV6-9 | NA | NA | CASSYCRVFTKNIQYF | TGTGCCAGCAGTTACTGTCGGGTATTTACCAAAAACATTCAGTACTTC
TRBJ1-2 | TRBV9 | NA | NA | CASSSDKNYGYTF | TGTGCCAGCAGCTCGGACAAGAACTATGGCTACACCTTC
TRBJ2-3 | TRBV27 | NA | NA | CASSLSNRATQYF | TGTGCCAGCAGTTTATCGAACAGAGCTACGCAGTATTTT
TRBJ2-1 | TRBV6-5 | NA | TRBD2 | CASRGEGHNEQFF | TGTGCCAGCAGGGGGGAGGGCCACAATGAGCAGTTCTTC
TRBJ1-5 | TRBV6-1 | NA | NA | CASSESGSDQPQHF | TGTGCCAGCAGTGAAAGCGGTTCCGATCAGCCCCAGCATTTT
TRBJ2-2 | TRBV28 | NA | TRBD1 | CASSSQDRSPTGELFF | TGTGCCAGCAGTTCACAGGACAGGAGCCCCACCGGGGAGCTGTTTTTT
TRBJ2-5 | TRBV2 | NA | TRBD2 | CATLAGVGETQYF | TGTGCCACCCTAGCGGGCGTCGGTGAGACCCAGTACTTC
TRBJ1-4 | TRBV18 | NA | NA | CASSPVTANEKLFF | TGTGCCAGCTCACCGGTAACAGCGAATGAAAAACTGTTTTTT
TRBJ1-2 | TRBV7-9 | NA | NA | CASSLDSPRVGGYTF | TGTGCCAGCAGCTTGGATTCCCCCAGGGTTGGCGGCTACACCTTC
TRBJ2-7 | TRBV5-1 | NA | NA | CASSLSSFSYEQYF | TGCGCCAGCAGCTTGTCTAGCTTCTCCTACGAGCAGTACTTC
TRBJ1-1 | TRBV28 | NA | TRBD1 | CASSPLGRGREGNTEAFF | TGTGCCAGCAGCCCTCTAGGAAGGGGGCGCGAAGGCAACACTGAAGCTTTCTTT
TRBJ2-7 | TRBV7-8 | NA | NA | CASSLRTDTYEQYF | TGTGCCAGCAGCTTAAGGACGGACACCTACGAGCAGTACTTC
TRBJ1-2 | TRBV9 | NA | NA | CASSPTWTENYGYTF | TGTGCCAGCAGCCCGACTTGGACAGAAAACTATGGCTACACCTTC
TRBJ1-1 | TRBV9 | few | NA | CASSVPFLRTEAFF | TGTGCCAGCAGCGTTCCATTCTTAAGGACTGAAGCTTTCTTT
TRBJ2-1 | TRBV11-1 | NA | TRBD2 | CASSRGVAGNEQFF | TGTGCCAGCAGCCGGGGTGTAGCGGGAAATGAGCAGTTCTTC
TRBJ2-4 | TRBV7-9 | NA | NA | CASSLRTGAIWGIQYF | TGTGCCAGCAGCTTAAGGACGGGGGCTATATGGGGCATTCAGTACTTC
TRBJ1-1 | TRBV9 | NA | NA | CASSATQNTEAFF | TGTGCCAGCAGCGCCACTCAGAACACTGAAGCTTTCTTT
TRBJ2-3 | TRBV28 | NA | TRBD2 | CASSLTPGLAGEGDTQYF | TGTGCCAGCAGCCTAACTCCGGGACTAGCGGGAGAAGGGGATACGCAGTATTTT